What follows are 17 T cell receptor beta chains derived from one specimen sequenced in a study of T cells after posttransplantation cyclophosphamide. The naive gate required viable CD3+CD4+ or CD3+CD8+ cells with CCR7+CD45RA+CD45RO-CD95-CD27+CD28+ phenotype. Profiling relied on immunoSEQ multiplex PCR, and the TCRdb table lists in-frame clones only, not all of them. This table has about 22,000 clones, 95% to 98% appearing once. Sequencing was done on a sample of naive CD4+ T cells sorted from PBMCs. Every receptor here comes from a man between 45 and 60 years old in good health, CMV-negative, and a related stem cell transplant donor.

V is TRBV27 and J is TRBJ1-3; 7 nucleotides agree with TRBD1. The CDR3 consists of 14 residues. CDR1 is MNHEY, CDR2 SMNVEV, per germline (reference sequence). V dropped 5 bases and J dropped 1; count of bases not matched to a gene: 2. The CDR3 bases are TGTGCCAGCAGTCGGGACAGTTCTGGAAACACCATATATTTT. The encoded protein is CASSRDSSGNTIYF.

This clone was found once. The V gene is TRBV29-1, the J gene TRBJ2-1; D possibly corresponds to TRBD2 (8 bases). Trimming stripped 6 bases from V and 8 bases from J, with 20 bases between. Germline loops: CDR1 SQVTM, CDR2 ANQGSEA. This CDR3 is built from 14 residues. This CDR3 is CSVGQVLAADEQFF. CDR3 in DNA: TGCAGCGTCGGACAGGTACTAGCGGCGGATGAGCAGTTCTTC.

The CDR3 region is CASSEVGNIQYF. The DNA of the CDR3 is TGTGCCAGCAGTGAGGTCGGAAACATTCAGTACTTC. J is TRBJ2-4 and V is TRBV6-1; D ambiguous. The CDR3 extends over 12 amino acids. Per the germline V gene, CDR1 is MNHNS and CDR2 is SASEGT. The V gene lost 3 bases and the J gene lost 6 bases, with 6 bases spanning the gap.

Written as DNA, the CDR3 is TGTGCCAGTGGTCGAATGAGCGGGAGTTGGACCGGGGAGCTGTTTTTT. Translating gives CASGRMSGSWTGELFF. The genes are TRBV19 and TRBJ2-2; 8 nucleotides line up with TRBD2. CDR1 and CDR2 from the germline V gene are LNHDA and SQIVND (reference sequence). V shed 8 bases and J 5 bases; nucleotides not matched to a gene: 13. The CDR3 spans 16 residues.

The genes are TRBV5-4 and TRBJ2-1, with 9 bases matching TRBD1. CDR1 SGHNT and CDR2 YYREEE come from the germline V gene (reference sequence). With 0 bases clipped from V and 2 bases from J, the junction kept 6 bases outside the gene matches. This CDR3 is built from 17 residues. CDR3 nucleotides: TGTGCCAGCAGCTTGGGAGGAGGACAGGGGACCTACAATGAGCAGTTCTTC. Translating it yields CASSLGGGQGTYNEQFF.

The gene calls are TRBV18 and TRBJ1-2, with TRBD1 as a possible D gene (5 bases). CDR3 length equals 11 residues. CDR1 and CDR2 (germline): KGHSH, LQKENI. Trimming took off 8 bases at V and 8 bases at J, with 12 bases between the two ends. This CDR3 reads CASPSDKGYTF. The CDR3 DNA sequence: TGTGCCAGCCCATCGGACAAAGGCTACACCTTC.

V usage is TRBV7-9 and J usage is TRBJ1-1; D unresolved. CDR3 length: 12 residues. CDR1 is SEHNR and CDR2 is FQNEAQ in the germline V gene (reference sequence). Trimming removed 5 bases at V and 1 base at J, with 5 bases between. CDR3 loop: CASSIQNTEAFF. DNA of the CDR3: TGTGCCAGCAGCATCCAGAACACTGAAGCTTTCTTT.

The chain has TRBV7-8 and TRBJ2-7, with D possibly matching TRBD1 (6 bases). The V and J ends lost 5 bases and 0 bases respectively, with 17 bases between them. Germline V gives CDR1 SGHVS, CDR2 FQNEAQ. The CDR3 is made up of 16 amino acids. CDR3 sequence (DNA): TGTGCCAGCAGCGCAACGTTTAGGGGGTCCTCCTACGAGCAGTACTTC. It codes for CASSATFRGSSYEQYF.

Here the CDR3 reads CASSQAMGANDYEQYF. CDR3 DNA: TGCGCCAGCAGTCAAGCAATGGGGGCAAATGACTACGAGCAGTACTTC. V gene TRBV23-1 combines with J gene TRBJ2-7; D possibly corresponds to TRBD1 (6 bases). Being an ORF, TRBV23-1 has a function that is uncertain. V shed 2 bases and J shed 3 bases, with 17 bases lying between them. This CDR3 is 16 amino acids long.

CDR3 loop: CASRAGTSGYNEQFF. The CDR3 coding sequence is TGCGCCAGCAGGGCCGGGACTAGCGGTTACAATGAGCAGTTCTTC. The gene calls are TRBV5-1 and TRBJ2-1; 11 bases line up with TRBD2. The germline V gene has CDR1 SGHRS and CDR2 YFSETQ. The CDR3 runs to 15 residues. The V and J ends lost 5 bases and 4 bases, in that order; junction bases with no gene match: 5. Together with reference TRBV5-1 and TRBJ2-1, the CDR3 gives the full variable domain: KAGVTQTPRYLIKTRGQQVTLSCSPISGHRSVSWYQQTPGQGLQFLFEYFSETQRNKGNFPGRFSGRQFSNSRSEMNVSTLELGDSALYLCASRAGTSGYNEQFFGPGTRLTVL.

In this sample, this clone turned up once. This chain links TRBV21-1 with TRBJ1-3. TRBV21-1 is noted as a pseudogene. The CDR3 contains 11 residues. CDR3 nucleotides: TGTGCCAGCAGCCTCCGGGGCACCATATATTTT. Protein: CASSLRGTIYF.

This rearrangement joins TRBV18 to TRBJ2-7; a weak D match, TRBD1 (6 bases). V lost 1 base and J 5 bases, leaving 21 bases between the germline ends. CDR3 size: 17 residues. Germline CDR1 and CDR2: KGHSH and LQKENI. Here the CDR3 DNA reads TGTGCCAGCTCACCACTCGTTGTTGTGGGACAAGAAGACGAGCAGTACTTC. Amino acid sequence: CASSPLVVVGQEDEQYF.

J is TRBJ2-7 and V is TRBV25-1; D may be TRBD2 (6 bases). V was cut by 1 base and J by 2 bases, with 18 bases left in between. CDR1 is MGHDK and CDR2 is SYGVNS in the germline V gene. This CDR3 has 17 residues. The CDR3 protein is CASSESGRGLSTYEQYF. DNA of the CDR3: TGTGCCAGCAGTGAATCAGGAAGGGGACTTTCGACCTACGAGCAGTACTTC.

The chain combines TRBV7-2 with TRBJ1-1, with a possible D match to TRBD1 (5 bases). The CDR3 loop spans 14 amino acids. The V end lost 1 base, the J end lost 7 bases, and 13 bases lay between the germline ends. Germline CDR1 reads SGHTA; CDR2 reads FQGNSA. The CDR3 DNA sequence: TGTGCCAGCAGCTTAGTAATAGGAACAGGTGAAGCTTTCTTT. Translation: CASSLVIGTGEAFF.

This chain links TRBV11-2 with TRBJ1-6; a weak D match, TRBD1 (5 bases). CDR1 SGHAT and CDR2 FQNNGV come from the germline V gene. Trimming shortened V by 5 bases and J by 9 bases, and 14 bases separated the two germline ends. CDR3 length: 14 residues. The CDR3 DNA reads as TGTGCCAGCAGCCTAACGGGGGATCGTTCACCCCTCCACTTT. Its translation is CASSLTGDRSPLHF.

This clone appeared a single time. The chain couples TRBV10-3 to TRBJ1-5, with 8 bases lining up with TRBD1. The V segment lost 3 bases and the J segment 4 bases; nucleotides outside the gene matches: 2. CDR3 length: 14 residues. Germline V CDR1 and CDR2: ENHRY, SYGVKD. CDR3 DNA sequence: TGTGCCATCAGTGACCAGGGGGCGAATCAGCCCCAGCATTTT. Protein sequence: CAISDQGANQPQHF.

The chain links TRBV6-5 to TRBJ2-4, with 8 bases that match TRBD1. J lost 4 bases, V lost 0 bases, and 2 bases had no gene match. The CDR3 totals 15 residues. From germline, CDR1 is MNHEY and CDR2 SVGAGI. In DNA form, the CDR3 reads TGTGCCAGCAGTTACTCGCAGGGGGCAAAAAACATTCAGTACTTC. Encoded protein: CASSYSQGAKNIQYF.